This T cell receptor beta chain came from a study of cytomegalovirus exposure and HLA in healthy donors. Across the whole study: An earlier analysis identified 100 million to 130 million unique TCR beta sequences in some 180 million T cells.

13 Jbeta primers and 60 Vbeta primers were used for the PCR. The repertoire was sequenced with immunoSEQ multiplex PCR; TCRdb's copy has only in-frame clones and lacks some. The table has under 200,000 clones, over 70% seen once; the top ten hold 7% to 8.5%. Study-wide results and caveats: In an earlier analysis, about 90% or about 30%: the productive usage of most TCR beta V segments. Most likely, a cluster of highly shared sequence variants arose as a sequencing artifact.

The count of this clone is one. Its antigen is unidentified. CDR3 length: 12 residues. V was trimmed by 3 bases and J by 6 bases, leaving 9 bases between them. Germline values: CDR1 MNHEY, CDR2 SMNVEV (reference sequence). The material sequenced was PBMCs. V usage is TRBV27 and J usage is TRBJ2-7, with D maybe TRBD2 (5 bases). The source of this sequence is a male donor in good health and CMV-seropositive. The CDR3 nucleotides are TGTGCCAGCAGTTTTTCGGGGAGCGAGCAGTACTTC. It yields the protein CASSFSGSEQYF.